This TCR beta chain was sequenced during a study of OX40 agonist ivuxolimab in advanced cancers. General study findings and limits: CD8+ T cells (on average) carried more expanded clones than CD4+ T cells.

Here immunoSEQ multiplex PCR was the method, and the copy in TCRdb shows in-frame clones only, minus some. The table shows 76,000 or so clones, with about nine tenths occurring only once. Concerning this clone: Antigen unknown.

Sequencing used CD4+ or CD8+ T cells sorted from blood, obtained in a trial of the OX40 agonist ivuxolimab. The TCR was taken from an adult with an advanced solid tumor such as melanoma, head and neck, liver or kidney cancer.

The CDR3 DNA is TGTGCCAGCAGCTTGGTTGGCTCCCGCAATGAGCAGTTCTTC. It yields the protein CASSLVGSRNEQFF. This sequence joins TRBV5-4 and TRBJ2-1; the D is unclear. Germline-derived CDR1 and CDR2 are SGHNT and YYREEE (reference sequence). V shed 0 bases and J shed 6 bases, with 10 bases lying between them. The CDR3 covers 14 residues.